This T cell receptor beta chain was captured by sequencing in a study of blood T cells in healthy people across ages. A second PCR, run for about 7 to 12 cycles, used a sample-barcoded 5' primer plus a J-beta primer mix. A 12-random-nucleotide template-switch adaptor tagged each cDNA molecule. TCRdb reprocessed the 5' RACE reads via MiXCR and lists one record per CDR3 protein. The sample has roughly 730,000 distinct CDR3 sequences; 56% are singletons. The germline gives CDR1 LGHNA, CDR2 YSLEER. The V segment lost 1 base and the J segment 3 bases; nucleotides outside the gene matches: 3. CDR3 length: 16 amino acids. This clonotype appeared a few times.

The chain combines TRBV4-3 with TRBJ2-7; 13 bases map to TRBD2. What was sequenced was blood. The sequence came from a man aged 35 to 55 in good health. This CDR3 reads CASSQGTSGRIYEQYF. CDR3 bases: TGCGCCAGCAGCCAAGGGACTAGCGGGAGAATCTACGAGCAGTACTTC.